This is a list of T cell receptor beta chains from one sample in a study of CD8+ T cells in alopecia areata. Data came from immunoSEQ multiplex PCR; TCRdb stores just in-frame clones and leaves some out. Found here are around 170,000 clones, approximately 50% of them singletons; the top ten hold around a tenth. The sequencing here drew on CD8+ T cells sorted from blood, taken at week 52, from a patient treated with tofacitinib. Every receptor here comes from a human donor with alopecia areata. The CDR3 runs from the conserved cysteine through the conserved F or W. A D gene is named only where the DNA matches it firmly. Only part of the rows carry a size: once, few, many, or a class if the clone is expanded.

clone size	D gene	J gene	V gene	CDR3 DNA	CDR3 protein
.	.	TRBJ2-7	TRBV2	TGTGCCAGCAGTGAATGGCTCAACACCTACGAGCAGTACTTC	CASSEWLNTYEQYF
.	TRBD1	TRBJ1-2	TRBV5-6	TGTGCCAGCAGCGTGGGACAGGTTTACGGCTACACCTTC	CASSVGQVYGYTF
.	TRBD2	TRBJ2-1	TRBV19	TGTGCCAGTAGTCCTCTCGCGGGGGCCTACAATGAGCAGTTCTTC	CASSPLAGAYNEQFF
few	.	TRBJ1-1	TRBV30	TGTGCCTGGGACCCGACAGGCATGAACACTGAAGCTTTCTTT	CAWDPTGMNTEAFF
.	.	TRBJ2-2	TRBV10-3	TGTGCCAGCACAGGGAGGGGCAGGGGCATAAACGGGGAGCTGTTTTTT	CASTGRGRGINGELFF
.	TRBD2	TRBJ2-1	TRBV7-3	TGTGCCAGCAGCGCGCAATCGTTTCTAGCGGGGATTTACAATGAGCAGTTCTTC	CASSAQSFLAGIYNEQFF
.	TRBD1	TRBJ1-2	TRBV10-3	TGTGCCATCAGTGAGCCGGGACAGGGCAACTATGGCTACACCTTC	CAISEPGQGNYGYTF
.	.	TRBJ1-5	TRBV5-1	TGCGCCAGCAGCTTGACCGGGTTGGATCAGCCCCAGCATTTT	CASSLTGLDQPQHF
.	.	TRBJ1-6	TRBV6-5	TGTGCCAGCAGTTACTCGAGGGCTGAATATAATTCACCCCTCCACTTT	CASSYSRAEYNSPLHF
.	.	TRBJ2-1	TRBV6-5	TGTGCCAGCAGTTACGGGGGGGCAGCCGGGCATGAGCAGTTCTTC	CASSYGGAAGHEQFF
.	TRBD1	TRBJ2-5	TRBV9	TGTGCCAGCAGCGTAGCCTCGACAGGGACCGGGGAGACCCAGTACTTC	CASSVASTGTGETQYF
.	.	TRBJ2-7	TRBV29-1	TGCAGCGTCCGGGATATCTACGAGCAGTACTTC	CSVRDIYEQYF
.	TRBD1	TRBJ2-3	TRBV5-1	TGCGCCAGCAGCCCGATGAGGGGGACAGACACAGATACGCAGTATTTT	CASSPMRGTDTDTQYF
few	TRBD1	TRBJ1-6	TRBV25-1	TGTGCCAGCGCTGGGACAGGGTATAATTCACCCCTCCACTTT	CASAGTGYNSPLHF
.	.	TRBJ2-3	TRBV18	TGTGCCAGCTCACCACCGGAAGATTTGGCGTATACGCAGTATTTT	CASSPPEDLAYTQYF
.	.	TRBJ2-7	TRBV27	TGTGCCAGCAGTTTATCAGCCCGGCACGAGCAGTACTTC	CASSLSARHEQYF
.	TRBD2	TRBJ2-7	TRBV27	TGTGCCACTCGACTAGCGGGGACTTACGAGCAGTACTTC	CATRLAGTYEQYF
few	.	TRBJ2-3	TRBV29-1	TGCAGCGTTGACAACGGGATTAGCACAGATACGCAGTATTTT	CSVDNGISTDTQYF
few	.	TRBJ2-5	TRBV6-5	TGTGCCAGCAGTTACGGTCTCCCGCCGGAGACCCAGTACTTC	CASSYGLPPETQYF
.	TRBD1	TRBJ2-7	TRBV4-2	TGTGCCAGCAGCCAAGGGGTAACCCGGGACAGCGAGGTCTACGAGCAGTACTTC	CASSQGVTRDSEVYEQYF
.	.	TRBJ2-3	TRBV6-5	TGTGCCAGCAGTTACTCGGGGTCCTACACAGATACGCAGTATTTT	CASSYSGSYTDTQYF
few	.	TRBJ1-1	TRBV29-1	TGCAGCGTCGCACAGATTGTGAACACTGAAGCTTTCTTT	CSVAQIVNTEAFF
few	.	TRBJ1-1	TRBV5-4	TGTGCCAGCAGCCAAGAAGGATTGGACTTTGCCACTGAAGCTTTCTTT	CASSQEGLDFATEAFF
few	TRBD1	TRBJ2-7	TRBV2	TGTGCCAGCAGGAGGGACAGGGACTACGAGCAGTACTTC	CASRRDRDYEQYF
.	.	TRBJ2-1	TRBV5-1	TGCGCCAGCAGCTTGGGAGGTGGGGCCAGCTCCTACAATGAGCAGTTCTTC	CASSLGGGASSYNEQFF
few	.	TRBJ1-2	TRBV12-5	TGTGCTAGTGGTAGATTTCCCTCTTCTAGTGGCTACACCTTC	CASGRFPSSSGYTF
.	.	TRBJ1-1	TRBV20-1	TGCAGTGCTAGCCCCCTGGTTTTCTTT	CSASPLVFF
few	.	TRBJ2-1	TRBV9	TGTGCCAGCAGCGTTAGCCAAACCTACAATGAGCAGTTCTTC	CASSVSQTYNEQFF
.	.	TRBJ2-6	TRBV27	TGTGCCAGCAGTTTTCAAGGGGTTGGGGCCAACGTCCTGACTTTC	CASSFQGVGANVLTF
.	.	TRBJ1-1	TRBV30	TGTGCCTGGACAAGTGGGACTGAAGCTTTCTTT	CAWTSGTEAFF
.	.	TRBJ2-3	TRBV11-2	TGTGCCAGCAGCTTAAGGTTTGACACAGATACGCAGTATTTT	CASSLRFDTDTQYF
.	TRBD1	TRBJ1-6	TRBV9	TGTGCCAGCAGCGCAACAGGGGGCGGTTCACCCCTCCACTTT	CASSATGGGSPLHF
.	.	TRBJ1-1	TRBV29-1	TGCAGCGCCCAGACGCGGGAGGAGGACACTGAAGCTTTCTTT	CSAQTREEDTEAFF
.	TRBD1	TRBJ1-2	TRBV11-2	TGTGCCAGCAGCTCGCACAGGGGGCGAGGCTACACCTTC	CASSSHRGRGYTF
.	.	TRBJ2-7	TRBV2	TGTGCCAGCAGTGAAGGGAACGAGCAGTACTTC	CASSEGNEQYF
.	.	TRBJ1-1	TRBV30	TGTGCCTGGACTACAGGGCCTGAAGCTTTCTTT	CAWTTGPEAFF
once	TRBD1	TRBJ2-5	TRBV7-2	TGTGCCAGCAGCTATACAGGGGCCCAGTACTTC	CASSYTGAQYF
.	.	TRBJ2-7	TRBV18	TGTGCCAGCTCACCACCGCAGGACTCCTACGAGCAGTACTTC	CASSPPQDSYEQYF
few	.	TRBJ2-5	TRBV13	TGTGCCAGCAGCTTAGAACTAGTCGAGGAGACCCAGTACTTC	CASSLELVEETQYF
.	.	TRBJ2-6	TRBV18	TGTGCCAGCTCACCATGGGATGGCTCTGGGGCCAACGTCCTGACTTTC	CASSPWDGSGANVLTF
.	TRBD1	TRBJ2-7	TRBV5-1	TGCGCCAGCAGCTGGGACAGTAGCTCCTACGAGCAGTACTTC	CASSWDSSSYEQYF
.	TRBD1	TRBJ2-5	TRBV27	TGTGCCAGCAGTTTTACAGGGGGCCGGGAGACCCAGTACTTC	CASSFTGGRETQYF
.	.	TRBJ2-5	TRBV11-2	TGTGCCAGCAGCTCCACGGACGCCAGGAGAGAGACCCAGTACTTC	CASSSTDARRETQYF
few	.	TRBJ1-5	TRBV27	TGTGCCAGCAGCCCCGGGACTCGGGGGAGGAATCAGCCCCAGCATTTT	CASSPGTRGRNQPQHF
.	.	TRBJ2-3	TRBV5-1	TGCGCCAGCAGCTCAGGGGAAACAGATACGCAGTATTTT	CASSSGETDTQYF
.	.	TRBJ1-5	TRBV4-3	TGCGCCAGCAGCCAAGGGGCAGAGTATCAGCCCCAGCATTTT	CASSQGAEYQPQHF
few	.	TRBJ2-3	TRBV7-9	TGTGCCGGGTCCAGGGACGGCACAGATACGCAGTATTTT	CAGSRDGTDTQYF
few	.	TRBJ2-6	TRBV29-1	TGCAGCGTTGAAGCCCAGGAGGCTGGGGCCAACGTCCTGACTTTC	CSVEAQEAGANVLTF
.	TRBD1	TRBJ2-1	TRBV5-6	TGTGCCAGCAGCCCCTGGGCCGGGGACAGCTACAATGAGCAGTTCTTC	CASSPWAGDSYNEQFF
.	TRBD1	TRBJ1-2	TRBV7-9	TGTGCCAGCAGCCCGGGACAGTTTAACTATGGCTACACCTTC	CASSPGQFNYGYTF
.	.	TRBJ2-3	TRBV9	TGTGCCAGCAGCCGAAGCCGGGACATGAGTACGCAGTATTTT	CASSRSRDMSTQYF
few	.	TRBJ2-1	TRBV4-1	TGCGCCAGCAGCCACCCCGGTCGGTACAATGAGCAGTTCTTC	CASSHPGRYNEQFF
.	TRBD1	TRBJ1-2	TRBV5-6	TGTGCCAGCAGCTTGGAACGTCAGGACAGGGGCCGTGGGGGCTACACCTTC	CASSLERQDRGRGGYTF
few	TRBD1	TRBJ2-7	TRBV5-1	TGCGCCAGCAGCTTGGAAGGGGGCTTGGGCGAGCAGTACTTC	CASSLEGGLGEQYF